The table lists the clone carrying this T cell receptor beta chain with many counts. Trimming removed 3 bases from V and 5 bases from J; junction bases left unmatched: 8. Germline V CDR1 and CDR2: SGHAT, FQDESV (reference sequence). CDR3 length equals 16 residues. The data originate from a study of T cells of healthy individuals. TCRdb reprocessed the 5' RACE reads via MiXCR and lists one record per CDR3 protein. Of about 96,000 distinct CDR3 sequences listed, approximately 18% are singletons. This receptor was identified in a human donor in good health. This chain joins TRBV11-1 and TRBJ2-1; TRBD2 matches 9 bases. The CDR3 loop is CASSFGLAGLNNEQFF. The CDR3 nucleotides read TGTGCCAGCAGCTTTGGCCTAGCGGGGCTTAACAATGAGCAGTTCTTC.